This TCR beta chain emerged from a study of cytomegalovirus exposure and HLA in healthy donors. Study results and caveats: A missense DCLRE1C variant was associated with V- and J-gene trimming of TCR beta chains in a later analysis, and an independent cohort replicated the association. Compared with the roughly 730-donor mean, an Asian-associated ancestry cluster reportedly had fewer N-insertions, according to a later analysis.

Primers for the PCR totalled 60 Vbeta and 13 Jbeta. TCRdb keeps only in-frame clones here, not all; method: immunoSEQ multiplex PCR. The profile shows about 270,000 clones, around two thirds of them singletons. With regard to this clone: Its target is not known.

The CDR3 is made up of 14 amino acids. V gave up 4 bases and J gave up 3 bases; unmatched junction bases: 6. Germline V gene sequence: CDR1 SGHRS, CDR2 YFSETQ. Sequenced material: PBMCs. This chain links TRBV5-1 with TRBJ2-7; 8 bases are shared with TRBD1. The TCR comes from a female donor in good health and CMV-seronegative. In DNA form, the CDR3 reads TGCGCCAGCAGCCACGGACAGGGAGGCTACGAGCAGTACTTC. Translating gives CASSHGQGGYEQYF. Supplemented by reference TRBV5-1 and TRBJ2-7, the full variable domain reads KAGVTQTPRYLIKTRGQQVTLSCSPISGHRSVSWYQQTPGQGLQFLFEYFSETQRNKGNFPGRFSGRQFSNSRSEMNVSTLELGDSALYLCASSHGQGGYEQYFGPGTRLTVT.